This TCR beta chain comes out of a study of PD-L1 blockade in urothelial cancer. Study at large: The study recovered a median of roughly 150,000 T cells per blood sample.

Each PCR reaction had synthetic TCR analog templates spiked into it. TCRdb keeps only in-frame clones here, not all; method: immunoSEQ multiplex PCR. The sample has roughly 100,000 clones; approximately 87% are singletons. Stated time point: peripheral blood 6 weeks after treatment start. Patients yielded 1 to 8 samples each, pretreatment and on-treatment. Germline V gene lookup returns CDR1 MNHNS and CDR2 SASEGT. The CDR3 loop spans 15 amino acids. Between the trimmed V and J ends, which lost 3 bases and 2 bases, there was a span of 13 bases. The chain recombines TRBV6-1 with TRBJ1-1; a weak D match, TRBD1 (6 bases). Specimen: PBMCs, collected around atezolizumab (anti-PD-L1) treatment. The receptor was derived from a man aged 65 to 79 with urothelial cancer. CDR3 protein: CASSDGGRGNTEAFF. CDR3 sequence (DNA): TGTGCCAGCAGTGACGGAGGCAGGGGAAACACTGAAGCTTTCTTT.